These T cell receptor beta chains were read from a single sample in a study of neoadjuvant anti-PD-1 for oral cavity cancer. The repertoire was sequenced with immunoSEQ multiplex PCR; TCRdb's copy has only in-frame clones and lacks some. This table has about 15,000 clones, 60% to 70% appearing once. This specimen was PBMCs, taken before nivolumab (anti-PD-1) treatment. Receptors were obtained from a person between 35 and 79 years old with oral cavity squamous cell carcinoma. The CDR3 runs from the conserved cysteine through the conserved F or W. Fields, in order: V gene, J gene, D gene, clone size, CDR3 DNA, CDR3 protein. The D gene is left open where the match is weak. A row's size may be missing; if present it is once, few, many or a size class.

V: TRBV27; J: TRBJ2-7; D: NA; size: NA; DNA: TGTGCCAGCCGTCCCAAGGGGCTAGCGAGCTCCTACGAGCAGTACTTC; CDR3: CASRPKGLASSYEQYF
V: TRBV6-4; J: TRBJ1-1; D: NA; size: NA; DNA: TGTGCCAGCAGTACCTCCCGGGGAATGAACACTGAAGCTTTCTTT; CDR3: CASSTSRGMNTEAFF
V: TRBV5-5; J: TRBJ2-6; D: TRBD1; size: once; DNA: TGTGCCAGCAGCCTACCCGGGACAGCAACTGGGGCCAACGTCCTGACTTTC; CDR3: CASSLPGTATGANVLTF
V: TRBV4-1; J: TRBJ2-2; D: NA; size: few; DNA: TGCGCCAGCAGCCAAGGGGCGCTTCTTCCGGGGGAGCTGTTTTTT; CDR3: CASSQGALLPGELFF
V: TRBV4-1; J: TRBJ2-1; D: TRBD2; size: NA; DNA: TGCGCCAGCAGCCAAGCCGGGACTAGCGGGAGGGCAAATGAGCAGTTCTTC; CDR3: CASSQAGTSGRANEQFF
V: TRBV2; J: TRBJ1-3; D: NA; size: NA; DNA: TGTGCCAGCAGTGAACAGGGTACTGGAAACACCATATATTTT; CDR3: CASSEQGTGNTIYF
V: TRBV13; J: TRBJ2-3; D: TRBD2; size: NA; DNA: TGTGCCAGCAGTAGTAGGACTAGCGGGAAAGGAGATACGCAGTATTTT; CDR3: CASSSRTSGKGDTQYF
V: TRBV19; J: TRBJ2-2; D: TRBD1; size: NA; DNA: TGTGCCAGTAAGCAGGACAGGCGGAACACCGGGGAGCTGTTTTTT; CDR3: CASKQDRRNTGELFF
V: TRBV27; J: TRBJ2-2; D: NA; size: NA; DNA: TGTGCCAGCAGTCCGCAGACAGCCAAGACGGCCGGGGAGCTGTTTTTT; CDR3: CASSPQTAKTAGELFF
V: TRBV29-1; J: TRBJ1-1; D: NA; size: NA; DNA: TGCAGCGTCGGACATCCCTTTGAAGCTTTCTTT; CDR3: CSVGHPFEAFF
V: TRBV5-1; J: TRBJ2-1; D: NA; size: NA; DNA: TGCGCCAGCAGCTTGGATAGGGACAAGAGGATCTTC; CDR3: CASSLDRDKRIF
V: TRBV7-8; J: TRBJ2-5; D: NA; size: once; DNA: TGTGCCAGCAGCTCTCAGGGGTCTTCGGAGACCCAGTACTTC; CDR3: CASSSQGSSETQYF
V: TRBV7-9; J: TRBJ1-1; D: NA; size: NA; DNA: TGTGCCAGCAGCCCAGAAAGGGAGGGATCTGAAGCTTTCTTT; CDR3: CASSPEREGSEAFF
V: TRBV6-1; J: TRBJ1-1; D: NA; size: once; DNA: TGTGCCAGCAGGCCACCCACCAGGGCTGAAGCTTTCTTT; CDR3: CASRPPTRAEAFF
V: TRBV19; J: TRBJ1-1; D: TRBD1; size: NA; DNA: TGTGCCAGTATGAGTCAAGGGGGCCTGAGCACTGAAGCTTTCTTT; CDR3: CASMSQGGLSTEAFF
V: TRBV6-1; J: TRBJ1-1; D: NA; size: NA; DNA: TGTGCCAGCAGTGCCGGAGGGTACACTGAAGCTTTCTTT; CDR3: CASSAGGYTEAFF
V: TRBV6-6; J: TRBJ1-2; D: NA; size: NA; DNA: TGTGCCAGCCAGGCGGGGGAACGCGGCTACACCTTC; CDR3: CASQAGERGYTF
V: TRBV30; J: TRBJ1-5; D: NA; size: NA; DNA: TGTGCCTGGAGAGCGGGACATCTTAGCAATCAGCCCCAGCATTTT; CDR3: CAWRAGHLSNQPQHF
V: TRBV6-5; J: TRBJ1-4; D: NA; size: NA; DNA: TGTGCCAGCAGTCCCAGGAGGGTAGCTAATGAAAAACTGTTTTTT; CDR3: CASSPRRVANEKLFF
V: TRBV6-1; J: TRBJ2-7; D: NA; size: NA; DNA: TGTGCCAGCAGTGAAGCGCACCCCGGGCGGCAGTACTTC; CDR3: CASSEAHPGRQYF
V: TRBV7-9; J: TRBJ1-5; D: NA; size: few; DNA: TGTGCCAGCGGAGGACAGCTCAATCAGCCCCAGCATTTT; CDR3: CASGGQLNQPQHF
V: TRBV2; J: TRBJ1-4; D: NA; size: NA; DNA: TGTGCCAGCTCTAGGGGTCAGCCAAATGAAAAACTGTTTTTT; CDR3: CASSRGQPNEKLFF
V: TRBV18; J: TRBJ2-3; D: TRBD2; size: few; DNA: TGTGCCAGCTCAGTCAGACTAGCGAGTGTGGCAGATACGCAGTATTTT; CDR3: CASSVRLASVADTQYF
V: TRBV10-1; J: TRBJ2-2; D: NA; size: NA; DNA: TGCGCCAGCAGTGGGACCCTCGGGATCTCGAACACCGGGGAGCTGTTTTTT; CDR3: CASSGTLGISNTGELFF
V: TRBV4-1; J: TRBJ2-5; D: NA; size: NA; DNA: TGCGCCAGCAGCCCCAACACAGGAGCCCACGGGGGAGAGACCCAGTACTTC; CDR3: CASSPNTGAHGGETQYF
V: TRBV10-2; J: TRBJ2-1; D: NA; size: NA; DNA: TGCGCCAGCGGTTCTGCCTTGAGATACAATGAGCAGTTCTTC; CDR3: CASGSALRYNEQFF
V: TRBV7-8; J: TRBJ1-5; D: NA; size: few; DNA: TGTGCCAGCAGCTTAAGGGACGTGCCCAATTCCAATCAGCCCCAGCATTTT; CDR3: CASSLRDVPNSNQPQHF
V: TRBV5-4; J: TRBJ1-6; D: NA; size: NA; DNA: TGTGCCAGCAGCTTGGAAGGCGGGGGGCAAGGATCACCCCTCCACTTT; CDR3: CASSLEGGGQGSPLHF
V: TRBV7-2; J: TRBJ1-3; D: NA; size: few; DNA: TGTGCCAGCAGCCGCACGGGGGCTGGAAACACCATATATTTT; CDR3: CASSRTGAGNTIYF
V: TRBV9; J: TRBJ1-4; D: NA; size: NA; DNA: TGTGCCAGCAGCGTAGAAGGGAGAGCTAATGAAAAACTGTTTTTT; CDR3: CASSVEGRANEKLFF
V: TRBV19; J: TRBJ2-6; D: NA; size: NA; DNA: TGTGCCAGTAGTATAGTACTCTCTGGGGCCAACGTCCTGACTTTC; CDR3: CASSIVLSGANVLTF
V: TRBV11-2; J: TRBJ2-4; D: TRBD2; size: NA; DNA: TGTGCCAGCAGCGACGGGACTAGCGGGAGTGCGGCCAAAAACATTCAGTACTTC; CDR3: CASSDGTSGSAAKNIQYF
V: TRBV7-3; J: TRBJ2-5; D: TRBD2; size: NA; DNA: TGTGCCAGCAGCTTAACAAGCGGGAGCTCGCAACAGACCCAGTACTTC; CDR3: CASSLTSGSSQQTQYF
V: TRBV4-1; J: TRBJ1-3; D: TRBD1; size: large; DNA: TGCGCCAGCAGCCCTCAAGAGGGGGCAGGTTCTGGAAACACCATATATTTT; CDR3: CASSPQEGAGSGNTIYF
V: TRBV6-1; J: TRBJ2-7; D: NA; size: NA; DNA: TGTGCCAGCAGCGCAAGGGAACAGGCGGGATGGTGGTACTTC; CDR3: CASSAREQAGWWYF
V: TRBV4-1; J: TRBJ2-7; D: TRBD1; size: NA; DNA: TGCGCCAGCAGCCAGACAGGGTACTACGAGCAGTACTTC; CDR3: CASSQTGYYEQYF
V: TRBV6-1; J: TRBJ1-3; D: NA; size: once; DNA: TGTGCCAGCACTGTGCAGGGAACCGCTGGAAACACCATATATTTT; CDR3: CASTVQGTAGNTIYF
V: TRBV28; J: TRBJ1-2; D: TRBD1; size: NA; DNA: TGTGCCAGCAGTTTTTTGGACAGGGAGGAGGATGGCTACACCTTC; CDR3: CASSFLDREEDGYTF
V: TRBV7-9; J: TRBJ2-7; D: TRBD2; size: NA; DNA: TGTGCCAGCAGTGAAGCGGGAGGGCGGCTCGAGCAGTACTTC; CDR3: CASSEAGGRLEQYF
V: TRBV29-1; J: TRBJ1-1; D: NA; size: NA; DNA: TGCAGCGCCCCCGGGACAAGGATGAACACTGAAGCTTTCTTT; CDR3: CSAPGTRMNTEAFF
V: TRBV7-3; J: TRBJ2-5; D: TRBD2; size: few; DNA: TGTGCCAGCAGCTCGGGACTAGCGGGAGGAGAGACCCAGTACTTC; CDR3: CASSSGLAGGETQYF
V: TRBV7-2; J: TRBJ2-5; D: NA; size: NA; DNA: TGTGCCAGCAGCCGGGACCAGGGGGAGACCCAGTACTTC; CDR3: CASSRDQGETQYF
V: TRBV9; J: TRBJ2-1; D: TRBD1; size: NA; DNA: TGTGCCAGCAGCGTAGGGGACAGGGGCGATGAGCAGTTCTTC; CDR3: CASSVGDRGDEQFF